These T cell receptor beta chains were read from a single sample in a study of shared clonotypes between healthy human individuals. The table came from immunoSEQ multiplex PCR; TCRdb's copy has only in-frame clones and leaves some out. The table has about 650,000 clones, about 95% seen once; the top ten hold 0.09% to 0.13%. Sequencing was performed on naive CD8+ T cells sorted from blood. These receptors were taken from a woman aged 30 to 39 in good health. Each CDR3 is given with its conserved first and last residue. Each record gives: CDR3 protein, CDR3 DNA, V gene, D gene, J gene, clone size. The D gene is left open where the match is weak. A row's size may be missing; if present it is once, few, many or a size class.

CDR3aa: CASRLDGTGELFF
CDR3nt: TGTGCCAGCAGACTAGACGGAACCGGGGAGCTGTTTTTT
v_gene: TRBV7-9
d_gene: NA
j_gene: TRBJ2-2
abundance: NA

CDR3aa: CASSESGTENTEAFF
CDR3nt: TGCGCCAGCAGTGAGTCTGGGACAGAGAACACTGAAGCTTTCTTT
v_gene: TRBV10-2
d_gene: TRBD1
j_gene: TRBJ1-1
abundance: NA

CDR3aa: CASSLPDGNPSYGYTF
CDR3nt: TGTGCCAGCAGCTTACCGGACGGAAATCCCTCCTATGGCTACACCTTC
v_gene: TRBV5-4
d_gene: NA
j_gene: TRBJ1-2
abundance: NA

CDR3aa: CASSDEGATNTQYF
CDR3nt: TGTGCCAGCAGTGACGAGGGAGCCACAAATACGCAGTATTTT
v_gene: TRBV6-4
d_gene: NA
j_gene: TRBJ2-3
abundance: NA

CDR3aa: CASSRAGDLTGELFF
CDR3nt: TGTGCCAGCAGTAGAGCGGGAGATCTCACCGGGGAGCTGTTTTTT
v_gene: TRBV6-5
d_gene: TRBD2
j_gene: TRBJ2-2
abundance: NA

CDR3aa: CASSQYQTGYEQYF
CDR3nt: TGTGCCAGCAGCCAATATCAGACAGGGTACGAGCAGTACTTC
v_gene: TRBV7-9
d_gene: TRBD1
j_gene: TRBJ2-7
abundance: NA

CDR3aa: CASSWDRGNTEAFF
CDR3nt: TGTGCCAGCAGTTGGGACAGGGGGAACACTGAAGCTTTCTTT
v_gene: TRBV28
d_gene: TRBD1
j_gene: TRBJ1-1
abundance: once

CDR3aa: CASSDSLDRLGYTF
CDR3nt: TGTGCCAGCAGTGACTCGTTGGATCGTCTCGGCTACACCTTC
v_gene: TRBV25-1
d_gene: NA
j_gene: TRBJ1-2
abundance: once

CDR3aa: CASPPGADNEQFF
CDR3nt: TGTGCCAGTCCCCCGGGGGCCGACAATGAGCAGTTCTTC
v_gene: TRBV7-9
d_gene: NA
j_gene: TRBJ2-1
abundance: NA

CDR3aa: CASRGRYSNQPQHF
CDR3nt: TGTGCCAGCAGGGGACGGTATAGCAATCAGCCCCAGCATTTT
v_gene: TRBV28
d_gene: NA
j_gene: TRBJ1-5
abundance: few

CDR3aa: CASSQETDGVNTEAFF
CDR3nt: TGTGCCAGCAGCCAAGAAACGGACGGCGTGAACACTGAAGCTTTCTTT
v_gene: TRBV4-2
d_gene: NA
j_gene: TRBJ1-1
abundance: NA

CDR3aa: CASSLLLAVLQYQETQYF
CDR3nt: TGTGCCAGCAGTTTATTACTAGCGGTACTCCAGTACCAAGAGACCCAGTACTTC
v_gene: TRBV28
d_gene: TRBD2
j_gene: TRBJ2-5
abundance: NA

CDR3aa: CASSLGPYTTDTQYF
CDR3nt: TGTGCCAGCAGCTTAGGACCGTACACCACAGATACGCAGTATTTT
v_gene: TRBV11-2
d_gene: NA
j_gene: TRBJ2-3
abundance: once

CDR3aa: CASSPRESPDTDTQYF
CDR3nt: TGTGCCAGCTCACCACGGGAGAGTCCGGACACAGATACGCAGTATTTT
v_gene: TRBV18
d_gene: NA
j_gene: TRBJ2-3
abundance: NA

CDR3aa: CASSMGQNTEAFF
CDR3nt: TGTGCCAGCAGCATGGGACAGAACACTGAAGCTTTCTTT
v_gene: TRBV5-4
d_gene: NA
j_gene: TRBJ1-1
abundance: NA

CDR3aa: CASSIDVTLADRETQYF
CDR3nt: TGTGCCAGTAGTATAGATGTTACGTTGGCCGATCGAGAGACCCAGTACTTC
v_gene: TRBV19
d_gene: NA
j_gene: TRBJ2-5
abundance: NA

CDR3aa: CASSQSQGLSQPQHF
CDR3nt: TGCGCCAGCAGCCAATCTCAGGGGTTGAGTCAGCCCCAGCATTTT
v_gene: TRBV4-1
d_gene: NA
j_gene: TRBJ1-5
abundance: NA